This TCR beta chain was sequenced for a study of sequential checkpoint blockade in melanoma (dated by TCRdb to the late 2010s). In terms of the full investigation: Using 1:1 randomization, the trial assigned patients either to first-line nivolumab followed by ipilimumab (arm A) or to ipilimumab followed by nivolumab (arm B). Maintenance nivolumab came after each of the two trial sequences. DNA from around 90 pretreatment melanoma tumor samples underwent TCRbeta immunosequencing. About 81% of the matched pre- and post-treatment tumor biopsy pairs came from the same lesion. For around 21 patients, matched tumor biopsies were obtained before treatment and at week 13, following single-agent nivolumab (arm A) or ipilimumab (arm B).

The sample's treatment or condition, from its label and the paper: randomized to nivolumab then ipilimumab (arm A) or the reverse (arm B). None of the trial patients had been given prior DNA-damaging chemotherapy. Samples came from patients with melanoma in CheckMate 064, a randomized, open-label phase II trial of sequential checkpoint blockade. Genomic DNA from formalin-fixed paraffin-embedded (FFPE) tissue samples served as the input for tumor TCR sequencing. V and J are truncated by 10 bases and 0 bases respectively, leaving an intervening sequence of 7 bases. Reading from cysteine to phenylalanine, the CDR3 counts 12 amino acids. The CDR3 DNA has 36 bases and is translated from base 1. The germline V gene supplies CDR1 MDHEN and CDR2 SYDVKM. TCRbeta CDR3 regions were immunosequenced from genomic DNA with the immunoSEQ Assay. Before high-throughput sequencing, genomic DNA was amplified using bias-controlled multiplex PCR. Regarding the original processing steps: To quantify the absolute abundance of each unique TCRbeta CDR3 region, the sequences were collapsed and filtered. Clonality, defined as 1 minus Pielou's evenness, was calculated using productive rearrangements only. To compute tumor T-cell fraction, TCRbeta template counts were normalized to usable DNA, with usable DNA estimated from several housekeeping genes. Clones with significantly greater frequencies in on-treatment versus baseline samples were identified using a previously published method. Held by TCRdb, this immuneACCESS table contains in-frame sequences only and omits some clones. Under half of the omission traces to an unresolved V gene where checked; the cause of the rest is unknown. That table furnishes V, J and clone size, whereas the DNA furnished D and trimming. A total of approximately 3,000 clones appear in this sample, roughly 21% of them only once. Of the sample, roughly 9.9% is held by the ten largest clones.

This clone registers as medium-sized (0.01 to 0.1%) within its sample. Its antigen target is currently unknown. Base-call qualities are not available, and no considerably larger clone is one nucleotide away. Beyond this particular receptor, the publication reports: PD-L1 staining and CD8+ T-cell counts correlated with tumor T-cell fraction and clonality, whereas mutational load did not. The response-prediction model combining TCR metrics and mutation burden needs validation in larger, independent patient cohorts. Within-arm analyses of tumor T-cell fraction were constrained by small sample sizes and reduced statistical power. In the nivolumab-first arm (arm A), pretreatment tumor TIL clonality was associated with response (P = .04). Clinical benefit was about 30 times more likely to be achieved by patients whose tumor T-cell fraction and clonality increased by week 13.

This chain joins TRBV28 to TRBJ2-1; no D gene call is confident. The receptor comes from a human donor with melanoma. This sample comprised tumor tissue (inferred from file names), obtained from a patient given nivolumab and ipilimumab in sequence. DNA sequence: TGTGCCACCCAACGCTCCTACAATGAGCAGTTCTTC. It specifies CATQRSYNEQFF.